This passage covers 24 T cell receptor beta chains from one sample sequenced in a study of shared clonotypes between healthy human individuals. TCRdb keeps only in-frame clones here, not all; method: immunoSEQ multiplex PCR. The data show some 2.4 million clones, roughly 93% seen once. What was sequenced was naive CD4+ T cells from PBMCs. Subset noted: CD45RA+ positively selected. All receptors derive from a man aged 18 to 30 in good health. Some clones in this sample may be carry-over from other donors' samples.

This chain uses TRBV6-6 with TRBJ2-7; 7 bases line up with TRBD2. This CDR3 comprises 14 residues. Germline V gene lookup returns CDR1 MNHNY and CDR2 SVGAGI (reference sequence). V shed 4 bases and J 3 bases; nucleotides not matched to a gene: 6. The CDR3 coding sequence is TGTGCCAGCAGTTCTTCCAGCGGGGACTACGAGCAGTACTTC. It specifies CASSSSSGDYEQYF.

This chain connects TRBV4-3 to TRBJ2-3; 9 positions match TRBD2. There are 15 residues in the CDR3. Germline V gives CDR1 LGHNA, CDR2 YSLEER. V shed 4 bases, J shed 3 bases, and the junction held 5 bases outside the gene matches. The CDR3 reads CASSRTSDGTDTQYF. CDR3 DNA: TGCGCCAGCAGCCGGACTAGCGATGGGACAGATACGCAGTATTTT.

The chain recombines TRBV10-3 with TRBJ2-3; D is unresolved. CDR1 is ENHRY and CDR2 is SYGVKD in the germline V gene. The CDR3 runs 12 residues. The V gene lost 4 bases and the J gene lost 2 bases, with 4 bases spanning the gap. The CDR3 protein is CAISVPTDTQYF. CDR3 nucleotide sequence: TGTGCCATCAGTGTGCCCACAGATACGCAGTATTTT.

The chain uses TRBV7-3 and TRBJ2-5; D could derive from TRBD1 or TRBD2 (5 bases each). Trimming shortened V by 5 bases and J by 7 bases, and 14 bases separated the two germline ends. This CDR3 has 13 amino acids. Germline-derived CDR1 and CDR2 are SGHTA and FQGTGA. The CDR3 is CASSRIGDGTQYF. CDR3 in DNA: TGTGCCAGCAGCCGCATTGGGGACGGGACCCAGTACTTC.

The V gene is TRBV14, the J gene TRBJ2-7; D may be TRBD1 (6 bases). CDR3 length: 14 residues. From germline, CDR1 is SGHDN and CDR2 FVKESK. V was shortened by 3 bases and J by 4 bases, with 13 bases between the two germline ends. This CDR3 is CASSHRGPKYEQYF. The CDR3 coding sequence is TGTGCCAGCAGCCACAGGGGACCGAAATACGAGCAGTACTTC.

The J gene is TRBJ2-7, the V gene TRBV5-4, with TRBD1 identical over 7 bases. Germline values: CDR1 SGHNT, CDR2 YYREEE (reference sequence). Trimming cost V 4 bases and J 3 bases; bases outside gene matches: 4. The CDR3 has 13 residues. This CDR3 is CASSHTGVYEQYF. The DNA of the CDR3 is TGTGCCAGCAGCCACACAGGGGTCTACGAGCAGTACTTC.

With respect to this clone: Different DNA sequences within this sample yield the same CDR3. The V and J genes are TRBV6-5 and TRBJ1-5, with 8 nucleotides matching TRBD1. The J segment lost 7 bases and the V segment lost 6 bases, leaving 8 bases of the junction unmatched. This CDR3 region has 14 residues. The germline CDR1 and CDR2 sequences are MNHEY and SVGAGI. The CDR3 DNA sequence: TGTGCCAGCAGCCCGACAGGGGTAGGCCAGCCCCAGCATTTT. Translated: CASSPTGVGQPQHF.

The rearrangement uses TRBV28 and TRBJ2-2; D possibly corresponds to TRBD2 (5 bases). Trimming left V 5 bases short and J 5 bases short, with 27 bases between. The CDR3 is made up of 19 amino acids. Germline CDR1 is MDHEN and CDR2 is SYDVKM. The CDR3 loop reads CASSRERVRPPQKTGELFF. The CDR3 DNA reads as TGTGCCAGCAGTAGGGAGCGAGTCCGTCCCCCTCAGAAGACCGGGGAGCTGTTTTTT.

The chain uses TRBV7-2 and TRBJ2-2, with D tentatively TRBD2 (5 bases). The CDR3 consists of 15 residues. V lost 1 base and J lost 9, with 15 bases in between. From germline, CDR1 is SGHTA and CDR2 FQGNSA. This CDR3 is CASSLGPGLNRELFF. For the CDR3, the DNA is TGTGCCAGCAGCTTAGGTCCGGGGTTAAACAGGGAGCTGTTTTTT.

A note on this clone: The sample has other DNA sequences that encode this CDR3 too. The J gene is TRBJ1-1, the V gene TRBV28; possible D gene TRBD1, 6 bases. The germline CDR1 and CDR2 sequences are MDHEN and SYDVKM. There are 15 residues in the CDR3. Trimming stripped 6 bases from V and 0 bases from J, with 14 bases between. The CDR3 bases are TGTGCCAGCAGCCCACCTCAGGGGATGAACACTGAAGCTTTCTTT. Protein: CASSPPQGMNTEAFF.

This chain links TRBV28 with TRBJ1-4; D perhaps matches TRBD1 (6 bases). Trimming took 8 bases from V and 0 from J, leaving 13 bases between them. This CDR3 region has 15 residues. Germline values: CDR1 MDHEN, CDR2 SYDVKM. CDR3 sequence (DNA): TGTGCCAGCGGAACTTGGACAGCAACTAATGAAAAACTGTTTTTT. The encoded protein is CASGTWTATNEKLFF. The entire variable domain, with the rest obtained from reference TRBV28 and TRBJ1-4, is as follows: DVKVTQSSRYLVKRTGEKVFLECVQDMDHENMFWYRQDPGLGLRLIYFSYDVKMKEKGDIPEGYSVSREKKERFSLILESASTNQTSMYLCASGTWTATNEKLFFGSGTQLSVL.

Turning to this clone: The sample contains more than one DNA sequence encoding this CDR3. The J gene is TRBJ1-3, the V gene TRBV30; the D gene is possibly TRBD1 (5 bases). With 4 bases removed from V and 2 bases from J, the gap between germline ends came to 9 bases. Germline CDR1 and CDR2: GTSNPN and SVGIG (reference sequence). The CDR3 totals 13 residues. CDR3: CAWTGGTGNTIYF. CDR3 nucleotides: TGTGCCTGGACTGGGGGTACTGGAAACACCATATATTTT.

This chain links TRBV5-4 with TRBJ1-2; maybe TRBD1 (5 bases). CDR3 length: 16 residues. V lost 0 bases and J 7 bases, leaving 19 bases between the germline ends. CDR1 is SGHNT, CDR2 YYREEE, per germline (reference sequence). This chain's CDR3 is CASSLVRRGSTRGYTF. CDR3 DNA sequence: TGTGCCAGCAGCTTGGTGCGACGGGGGTCCACCCGTGGCTACACCTTC.

The gene calls are TRBV30 and TRBJ2-1; 7 nucleotides agree with TRBD2. This CDR3 has 16 amino acids. V was pared by 2 bases and J by 6 bases, with 13 bases of the junction left unmatched. Germline V gene sequence: CDR1 GTSNPN, CDR2 SVGIG (reference sequence). In DNA form, the CDR3 reads TGTGCCTGGAGTCGGGCCCGGACTAGTTGGGGCAATGAGCAGTTCTTC. Translating it yields CAWSRARTSWGNEQFF.

The V call is TRBV7-9, the J call TRBJ1-2; tentative D call: TRBD1 (5 bases). Germline V gene lookup returns CDR1 SEHNR and CDR2 FQNEAQ (reference sequence). V was cut by 5 bases and J by 1 base, with 14 bases left in between. The CDR3 consists of 15 residues. CDR3 sequence reads: CASSAVEGFNYGYTF. CDR3 in DNA: TGTGCCAGCAGCGCCGTCGAGGGGTTTAACTATGGCTACACCTTC.

This rearrangement joins TRBV28 to TRBJ2-3, with D possibly being TRBD2 (5 bases). The CDR3 covers 14 residues. Germline loops: CDR1 MDHEN, CDR2 SYDVKM. V was shortened by 5 bases and J by 1 base, with 10 bases between the two germline ends. The CDR3 loop is CASSPSRGTDTQYF. The CDR3 region has the DNA TGTGCCAGCAGTCCCTCGCGGGGCACAGATACGCAGTATTTT.

This chain joins TRBV25-1 and TRBJ1-1; no definite D call. V lost 3 bases and J 1 base, leaving 9 bases between the germline ends. CDR1 is MGHDK, CDR2 SYGVNS, per germline. CDR3 length: 14 residues. The CDR3 DNA reads as TGTGCCAGCAGTGAGGTGGGCAGGAACACTGAAGCTTTCTTT. This gives the protein CASSEVGRNTEAFF. Complete variable domain (other parts from reference TRBV25-1 and TRBJ1-1): EADIYQTPRYLVIGTGKKITLECSQTMGHDKMYWYQQDPGMELHLIHYSYGVNSTEKGDLSSESTVSRIRTEHFPLTLESARPSHTSQYLCASSEVGRNTEAFFGQGTRLTVV.

The CDR3 sequence: CASSQDRVSYNEQFF. CDR3 sequence (DNA): TGCGCCAGCAGCCAAGACAGGGTGTCCTACAATGAGCAGTTCTTC. This chain joins TRBV5-1 and TRBJ2-1; 7 bases align to TRBD1. Trimming cost V 4 bases and J 1 base; bases outside gene matches: 5. CDR1 and CDR2 from the germline V gene are SGHRS and YFSETQ. There are 15 residues in the CDR3.

This rearrangement joins TRBV18 to TRBJ2-7; 10 nucleotides align to TRBD2. In germline, CDR1 is KGHSH, CDR2 LQKENI. The CDR3 is 14 amino acids. The ends lost 8 bases at V and 5 bases at J; junction bases unmatched: 9. The CDR3 reads CASRPSGRPNEQYF. In DNA, the CDR3 is TGTGCCAGCAGACCTAGCGGGAGACCCAACGAGCAGTACTTC.

The chain employs TRBV27 and TRBJ2-3; the D gene is possibly TRBD2 (5 bases). Per the germline V gene, CDR1 is MNHEY and CDR2 is SMNVEV (reference sequence). Trimming shortened V by 5 bases and J by 1 base, and 13 bases separated the two germline ends. CDR3 size: 15 residues. The CDR3 DNA follows: TGTGCCAGCAGTCTCCAGCGGTTGGGCACAGATACGCAGTATTTT. Translated: CASSLQRLGTDTQYF.

Only one count was recorded for this clone. The same CDR3 also results from other DNA sequences found in this sample. CDR3 coding DNA: TGTGCCAGCAGCGTAGGACAGGGTCGCACAGATACGCAGTATTTT. Encoded protein: CASSVGQGRTDTQYF. This rearrangement joins TRBV9 to TRBJ2-3; TRBD1 matches at 7 bases. Germline CDR1 reads SGDLS; CDR2 reads YYNGEE. J lost 1 base, V lost 0 bases, and 2 bases had no gene match. The length of the CDR3 is 15 residues.

The J gene is TRBJ1-2, the V gene TRBV25-1, with D hard to call. The V gene lost 4 bases and the J gene lost 8 bases, with 8 bases spanning the gap. Per the germline V gene, CDR1 is MGHDK and CDR2 is SYGVNS. The CDR3 length is 11 residues. The CDR3 DNA is TGTGCCAGCAGTGGCCTAAAGGGCTACACCTTC. This translates into CASSGLKGYTF.

The V and J genes are TRBV5-1 and TRBJ2-7, with D unresolved. Per germline, CDR1 SGHRS and CDR2 YFSETQ. This CDR3 spans 15 amino acids. V was trimmed by 0 bases and J by 5 bases, leaving 15 bases between them. The DNA of the CDR3 is TGCGCCAGCAGCTTGGACCGACCCTCGGTAAACGAGCAGTACTTC. This sequence encodes CASSLDRPSVNEQYF.

This chain links TRBV2 with TRBJ1-4, with a possible D match to TRBD1 (5 bases). The length of the CDR3 is 14 residues. Trimming left V 6 bases short and J 12 bases short, with 20 bases between. CDR1 and CDR2 from the germline V gene are SNHLY and FYNNEI. The CDR3 nucleotides read TGTGCCAGCAGATTGGGACCGGGACTCTCGCAACTGTTTTTT. Its translation: CASRLGPGLSQLFF. Based on the CDR3 plus reference TRBV2 and TRBJ1-4, the full variable domain is EPEVTQTPSHQVTQMGQEVILRCVPISNHLYFYWYRQILGQKVEFLVSFYNNEISEKSEIFDDQFSVERPDGSNFTLKIRSTKLEDSAMYFCASRLGPGLSQLFFGSGTQLSVL.